The TCR beta chain described here comes from a study of T cells in Graves' hyperthyroidism and ophthalmopathy. Study-wide results and caveats: Most clonotypes expanded in thyroid above 0.001 were likewise present in blood.

Patients having uncontrolled infection, another autoimmune disease, pregnancy or lactation were not included. RNA transcripts provided the source from which TCR beta CDR3 regions were amplified. RT-PCR in the first round (using the HTBI primer set) targeted the TCR CDR3. Each CDR3 protein is one row after TCRdb ran MiXCR on the multiplex PCR reads. The sample contains 550,000 to 700,000 distinct CDR3 sequences, 46% of which appear only once. This clonotype was seen at least ten times. Its antigen is still unknown. CDR3 length: 16 residues. The germline V gene encodes CDR1 SGHVS and CDR2 FNYEAQ. Trimming took 5 bases from V and 1 from J; bases not matched to a gene: 7.

Sequences were obtained from peripheral blood or thyroid tissue (not recorded which). This rearrangement joins TRBV7-6 to TRBJ1-5; 8 nucleotides align to TRBD1. The source of this sequence is an adult woman with Graves' disease, either hyperthyroidism or ophthalmopathy (not recorded which). CDR3 loop: CASSTSDRESNQPQHF. CDR3 DNA: TGTGCCAGCAGCACTTCGGACAGGGAAAGCAATCAGCCCCAGCATTTT.